This T cell receptor (beta chain) was retrieved from a study of shared clonotypes between healthy human individuals. Trimming cost V 3 bases and J 0 bases, with 9 bases left between them. Germline lookup yields CDR1 MDHEN and CDR2 SYDVKM. This CDR3 spans 14 amino acids. The protocol was immunoSEQ multiplex PCR, while the TCRdb copy is restricted to in-frame clones and leaves out a portion. Of hundreds of thousands of clones in the sample, around 77% were seen once. Material for sequencing was PBMCs. V usage is TRBV28 and J usage is TRBJ2-7; D is uncertain. The TCR was taken from a woman aged 40-49 years in good health. Some clones in this sample may be carry-over from other donors' samples. CDR3 nucleotides: TGTGCCAGCAGTTTGTGGCGGAGCTCCTACGAGCAGTACTTC. Its translation is CASSLWRSSYEQYF.